The following is a TCR beta chain sequence with its context. This record comes from a study of blood T cell repertoires in COVID-19. Study information: The samples span acute and convalescent COVID-19 from the United States, Italy and Spain. T cells, B-cell-depleted T cells, or PBMCs supplied cDNA or gDNA.

Assay used: immunoSEQ multiplex PCR; TCRdb lists only in-frame clones, some missing. The repertoire holds just over 300,000 clones, roughly 88% seen once, with less than 2.5% in the top ten. Participants' own reports of clinical history determined their cohort assignment. The CDR3 runs 15 residues. Germline V gives CDR1 SGDLS, CDR2 YYNGEE. The V gene lost 4 bases and the J gene lost 0 bases, with 8 bases spanning the gap. Sequenced material: PBMCs or T cells enriched from blood (not recorded which). The receptor comes from a young man who had recovered from COVID-19. The chain uses TRBV9 and TRBJ2-6, with D maybe TRBD2 (5 bases). The CDR3 protein is CASSLGSSGANVLTF. DNA for the CDR3: TGTGCCAGCAGCTTAGGGAGCTCTGGGGCCAACGTCCTGACTTTC.